This T cell receptor beta chain originates from a study of spatial heterogeneity in lung cancer. Time point reported: sample taken at primary tumor resection. The donors comprised some 70 untreated early-stage non-small cell lung cancer patients. Unsorted whole RNA from tumor, nontumor lung or frozen PBMC underwent sequencing. Study results and limitations: Counts of expanded intratumoral alpha and beta TCRs tracked tumor mutation counts.

This clonotype was counted only a few times. Its antigen remains unidentified. In a library made to pick up alpha chains, this beta chain is a stray read with a size that means little. Every TCR cDNA molecule bore a unique molecular identifier. TCRdb itself ran the 5' RACE reads through MiXCR, one entry per CDR3 protein. Here the sample spans over 8,500 distinct CDR3 sequences, about 5.5% being singletons. Between the trimmed V and J ends, which lost 4 bases and 2 bases, there was a span of 12 bases. The germline gives CDR1 SGHVS, CDR2 FQNEAQ. This CDR3 comprises 14 residues. This sequence was found in a male donor with early-stage non-small cell lung cancer. The sample was lung tumor tissue, taken at surgery. V is TRBV7-8 and J is TRBJ2-7; tentatively, D is TRBD1 (6 bases). In DNA, the CDR3 is TGTGCCAGCAGCTCGATTCAGGGGCCCTACGAGCAGTACTTC. It codes for CASSSIQGPYEQYF.